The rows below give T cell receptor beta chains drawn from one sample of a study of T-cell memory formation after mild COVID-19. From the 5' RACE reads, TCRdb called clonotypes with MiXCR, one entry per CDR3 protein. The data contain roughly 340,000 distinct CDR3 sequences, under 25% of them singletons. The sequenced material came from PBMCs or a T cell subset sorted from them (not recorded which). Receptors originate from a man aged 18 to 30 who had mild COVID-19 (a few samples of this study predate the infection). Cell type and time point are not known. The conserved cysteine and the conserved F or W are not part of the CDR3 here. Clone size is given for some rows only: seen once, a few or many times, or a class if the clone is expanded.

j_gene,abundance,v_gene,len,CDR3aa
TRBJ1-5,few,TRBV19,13,ASTDRGKGDQPQH
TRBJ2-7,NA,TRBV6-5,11,ASRRTDIYEQY
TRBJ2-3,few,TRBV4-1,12,ASSQDLTADTQY
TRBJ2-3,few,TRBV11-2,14,ASSPWTTGDTDTQY
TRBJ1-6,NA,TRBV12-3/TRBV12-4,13,ASNPGGQYNSPLH
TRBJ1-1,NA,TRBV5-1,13,ASSPEQGRNTEAF
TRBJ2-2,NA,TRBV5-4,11,APRDSNTGELF
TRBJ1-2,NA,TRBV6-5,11,ATGQGVLGGYT
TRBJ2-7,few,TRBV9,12,ASSVASGSYEQY
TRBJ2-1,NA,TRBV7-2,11,ASSFGRGEEQF
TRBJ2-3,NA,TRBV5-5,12,ASSWRFSADTQY
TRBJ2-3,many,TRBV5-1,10,ASSLGRDTQY
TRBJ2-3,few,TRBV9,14,ASSVRVSRGTDTQY
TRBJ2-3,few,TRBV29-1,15,SVCVLRRGAITDTQY
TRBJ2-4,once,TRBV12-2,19,ASRLGGQGPLYHLAKNIQY
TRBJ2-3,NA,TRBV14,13,ASSQDRGPTDTQY
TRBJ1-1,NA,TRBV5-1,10,ASKLLDTEAF
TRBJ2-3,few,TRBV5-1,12,ASSFAGTTDTQY
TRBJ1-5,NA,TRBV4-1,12,ASSPPDSSQPQH
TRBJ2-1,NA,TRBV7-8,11,ASTPAAYNEQF
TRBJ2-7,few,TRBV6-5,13,ASSRSAGGNYEQY
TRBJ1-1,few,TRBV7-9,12,ASSFPDGNTEAF
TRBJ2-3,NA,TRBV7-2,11,ASSGLVGDTQY
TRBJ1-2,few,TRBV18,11,ASSPGLFYGYT
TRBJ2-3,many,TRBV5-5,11,ASSWTGTDTQY
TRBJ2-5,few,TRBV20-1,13,SAIRSGGAPETQY
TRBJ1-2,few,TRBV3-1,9,ASKGGYGYT
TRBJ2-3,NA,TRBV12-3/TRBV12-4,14,ASSFRVAGPTDTQY
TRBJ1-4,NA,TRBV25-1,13,ASRDPTDPNEKLF
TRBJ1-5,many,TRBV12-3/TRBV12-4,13,ASSPPPTGRQPQH
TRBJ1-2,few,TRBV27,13,ASSVSGGFYYGYT
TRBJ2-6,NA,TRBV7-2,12,ASSLGGGANVLT
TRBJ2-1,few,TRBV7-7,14,ASSLGALGGYNEQF
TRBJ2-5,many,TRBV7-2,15,ASSLVSGGQGEETQY
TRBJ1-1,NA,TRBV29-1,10,SVVRLNTEAF
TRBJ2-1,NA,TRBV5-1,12,ASSLSGQHNEQF
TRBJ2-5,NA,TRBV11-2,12,ASSFAGPEETQY
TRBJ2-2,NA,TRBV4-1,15,ASSPLAPGLGRGELF
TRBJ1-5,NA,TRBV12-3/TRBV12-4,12,ASKGQGVYQPQH
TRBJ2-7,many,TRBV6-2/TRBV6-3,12,ASCQVGYSYEQY
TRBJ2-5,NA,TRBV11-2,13,ASSFGRGAVQTQY
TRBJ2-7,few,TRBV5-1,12,ASSLGYPSDEQY
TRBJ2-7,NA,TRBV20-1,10,SARGRLYEQY
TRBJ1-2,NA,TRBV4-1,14,ASSPQPGQDHYGYT